The TCR beta chain described here comes from a study of shared T cell receptors in the human thymus. TCRdb keeps only in-frame clones here, not all; method: immunoSEQ multiplex PCR. This table holds roughly 500,000 clones, more than 75% found once. Germline V gene lookup returns CDR1 MNHEY and CDR2 SMNVEV (reference sequence). V lost 7 bases, J lost 4 bases, and 16 bases lay in between. The CDR3 consists of 14 residues. The data were also submitted as part of a second study, on human thymus T cells. That investigation notes: The thymus tissue came from resections taken during corrective heart surgery.

The chain combines TRBV27 with TRBJ1-1; D gene uncertain. The sample was thymocytes. The origin of this receptor is a boy younger than two with a congenital heart defect. The CDR3 coding sequence is TGTGCCAGCACCAAATTCCGGGAGGGCACTGAAGCTTTCTTT. Translating it yields CASTKFREGTEAFF.